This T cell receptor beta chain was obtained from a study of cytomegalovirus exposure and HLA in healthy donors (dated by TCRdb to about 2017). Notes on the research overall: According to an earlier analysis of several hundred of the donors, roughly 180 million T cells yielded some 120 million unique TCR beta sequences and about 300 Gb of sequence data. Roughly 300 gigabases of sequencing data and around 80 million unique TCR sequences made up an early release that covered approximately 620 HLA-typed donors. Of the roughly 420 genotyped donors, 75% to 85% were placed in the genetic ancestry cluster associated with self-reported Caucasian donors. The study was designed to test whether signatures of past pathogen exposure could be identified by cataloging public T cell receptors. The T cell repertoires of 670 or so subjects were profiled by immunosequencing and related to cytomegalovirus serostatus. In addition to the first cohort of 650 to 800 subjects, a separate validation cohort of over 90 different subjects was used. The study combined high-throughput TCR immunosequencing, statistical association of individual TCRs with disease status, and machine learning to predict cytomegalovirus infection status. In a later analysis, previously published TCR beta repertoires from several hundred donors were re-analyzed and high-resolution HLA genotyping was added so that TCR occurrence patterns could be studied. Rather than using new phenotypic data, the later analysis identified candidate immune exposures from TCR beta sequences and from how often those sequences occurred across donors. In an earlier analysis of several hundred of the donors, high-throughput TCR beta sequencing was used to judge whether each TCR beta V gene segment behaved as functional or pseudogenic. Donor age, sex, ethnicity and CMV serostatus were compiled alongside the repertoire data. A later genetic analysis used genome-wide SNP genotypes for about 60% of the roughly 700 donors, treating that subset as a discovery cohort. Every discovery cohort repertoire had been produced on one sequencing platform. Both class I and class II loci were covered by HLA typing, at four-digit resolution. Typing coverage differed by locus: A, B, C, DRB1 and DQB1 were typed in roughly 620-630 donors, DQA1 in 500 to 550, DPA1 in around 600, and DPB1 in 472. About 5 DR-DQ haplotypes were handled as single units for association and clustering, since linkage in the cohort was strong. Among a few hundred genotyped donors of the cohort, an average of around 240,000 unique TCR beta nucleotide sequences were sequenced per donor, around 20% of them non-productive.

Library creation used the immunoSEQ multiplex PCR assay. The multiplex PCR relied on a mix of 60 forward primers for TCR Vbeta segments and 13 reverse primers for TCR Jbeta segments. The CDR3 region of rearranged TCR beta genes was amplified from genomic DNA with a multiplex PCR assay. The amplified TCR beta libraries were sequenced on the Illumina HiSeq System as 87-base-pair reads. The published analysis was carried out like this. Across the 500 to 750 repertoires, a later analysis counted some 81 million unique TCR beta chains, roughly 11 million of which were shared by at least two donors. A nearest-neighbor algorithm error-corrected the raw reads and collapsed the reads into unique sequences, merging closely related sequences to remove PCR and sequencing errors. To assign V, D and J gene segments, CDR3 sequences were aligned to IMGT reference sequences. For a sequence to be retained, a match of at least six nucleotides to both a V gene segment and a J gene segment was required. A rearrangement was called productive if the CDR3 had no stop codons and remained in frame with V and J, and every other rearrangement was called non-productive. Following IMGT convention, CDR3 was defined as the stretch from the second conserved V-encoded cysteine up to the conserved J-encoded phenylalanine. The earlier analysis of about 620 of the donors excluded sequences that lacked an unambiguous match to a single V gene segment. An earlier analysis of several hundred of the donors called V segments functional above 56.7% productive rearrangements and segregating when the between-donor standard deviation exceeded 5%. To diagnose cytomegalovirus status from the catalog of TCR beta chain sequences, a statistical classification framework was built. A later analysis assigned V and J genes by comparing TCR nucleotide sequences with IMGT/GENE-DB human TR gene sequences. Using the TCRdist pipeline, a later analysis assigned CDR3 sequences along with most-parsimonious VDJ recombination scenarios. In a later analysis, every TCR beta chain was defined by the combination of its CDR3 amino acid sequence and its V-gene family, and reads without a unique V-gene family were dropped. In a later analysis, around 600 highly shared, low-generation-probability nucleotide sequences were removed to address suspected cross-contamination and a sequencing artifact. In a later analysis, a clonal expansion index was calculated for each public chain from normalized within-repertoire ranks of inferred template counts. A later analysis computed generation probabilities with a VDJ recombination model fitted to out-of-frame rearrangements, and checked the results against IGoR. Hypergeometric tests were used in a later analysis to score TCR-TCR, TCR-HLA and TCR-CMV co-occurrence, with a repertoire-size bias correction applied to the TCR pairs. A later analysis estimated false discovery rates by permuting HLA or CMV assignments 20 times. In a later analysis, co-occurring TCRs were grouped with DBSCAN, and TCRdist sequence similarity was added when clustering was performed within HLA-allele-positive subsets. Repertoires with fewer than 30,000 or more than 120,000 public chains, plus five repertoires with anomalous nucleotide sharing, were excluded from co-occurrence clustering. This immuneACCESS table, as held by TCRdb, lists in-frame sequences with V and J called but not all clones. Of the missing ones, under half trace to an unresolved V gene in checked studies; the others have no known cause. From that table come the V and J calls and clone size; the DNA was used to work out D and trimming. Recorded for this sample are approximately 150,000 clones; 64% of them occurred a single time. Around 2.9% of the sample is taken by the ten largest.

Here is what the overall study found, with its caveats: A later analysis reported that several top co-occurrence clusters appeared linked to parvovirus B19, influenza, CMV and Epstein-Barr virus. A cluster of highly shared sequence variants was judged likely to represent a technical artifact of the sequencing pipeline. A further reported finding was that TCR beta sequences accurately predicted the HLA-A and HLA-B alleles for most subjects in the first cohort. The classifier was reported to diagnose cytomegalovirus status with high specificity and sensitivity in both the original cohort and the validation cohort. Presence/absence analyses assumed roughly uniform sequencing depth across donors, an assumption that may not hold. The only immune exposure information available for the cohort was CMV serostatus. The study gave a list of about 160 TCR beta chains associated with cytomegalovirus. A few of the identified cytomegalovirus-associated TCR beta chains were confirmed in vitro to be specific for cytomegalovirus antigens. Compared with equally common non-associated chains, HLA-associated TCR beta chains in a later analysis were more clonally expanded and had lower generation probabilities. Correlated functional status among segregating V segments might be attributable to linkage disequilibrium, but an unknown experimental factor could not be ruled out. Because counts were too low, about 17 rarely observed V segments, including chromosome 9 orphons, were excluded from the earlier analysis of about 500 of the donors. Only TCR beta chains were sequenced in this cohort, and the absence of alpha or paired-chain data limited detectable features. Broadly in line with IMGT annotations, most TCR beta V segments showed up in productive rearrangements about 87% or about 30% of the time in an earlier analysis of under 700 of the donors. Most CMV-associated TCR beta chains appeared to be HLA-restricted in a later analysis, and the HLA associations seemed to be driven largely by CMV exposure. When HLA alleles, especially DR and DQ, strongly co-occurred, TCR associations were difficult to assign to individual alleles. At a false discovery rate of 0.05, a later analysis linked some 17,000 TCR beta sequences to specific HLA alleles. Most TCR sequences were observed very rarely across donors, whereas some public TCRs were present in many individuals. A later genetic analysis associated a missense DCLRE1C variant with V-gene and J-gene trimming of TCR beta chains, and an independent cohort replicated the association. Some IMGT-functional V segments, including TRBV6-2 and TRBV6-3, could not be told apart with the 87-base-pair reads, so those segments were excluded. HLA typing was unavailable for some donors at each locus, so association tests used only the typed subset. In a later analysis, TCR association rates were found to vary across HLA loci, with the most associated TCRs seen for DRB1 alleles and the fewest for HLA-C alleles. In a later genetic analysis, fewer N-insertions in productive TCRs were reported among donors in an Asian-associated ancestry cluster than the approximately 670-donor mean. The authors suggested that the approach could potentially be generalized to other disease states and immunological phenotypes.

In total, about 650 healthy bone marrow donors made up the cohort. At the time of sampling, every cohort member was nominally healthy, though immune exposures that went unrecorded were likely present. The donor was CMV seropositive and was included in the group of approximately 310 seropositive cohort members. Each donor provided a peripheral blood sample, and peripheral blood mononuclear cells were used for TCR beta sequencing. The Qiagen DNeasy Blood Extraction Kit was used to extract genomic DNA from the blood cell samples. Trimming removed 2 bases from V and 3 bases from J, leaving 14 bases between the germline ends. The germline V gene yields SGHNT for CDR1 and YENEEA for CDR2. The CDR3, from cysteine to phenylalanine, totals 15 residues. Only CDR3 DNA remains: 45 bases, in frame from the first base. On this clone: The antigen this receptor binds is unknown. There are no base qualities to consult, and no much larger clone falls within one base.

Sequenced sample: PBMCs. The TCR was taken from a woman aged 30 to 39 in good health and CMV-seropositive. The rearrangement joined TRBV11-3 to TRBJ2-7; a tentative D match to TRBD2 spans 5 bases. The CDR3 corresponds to CASSLRPSQDYEQYF. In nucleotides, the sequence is TGTGCCAGCAGCTTACGACCTAGCCAAGACTACGAGCAGTACTTC.